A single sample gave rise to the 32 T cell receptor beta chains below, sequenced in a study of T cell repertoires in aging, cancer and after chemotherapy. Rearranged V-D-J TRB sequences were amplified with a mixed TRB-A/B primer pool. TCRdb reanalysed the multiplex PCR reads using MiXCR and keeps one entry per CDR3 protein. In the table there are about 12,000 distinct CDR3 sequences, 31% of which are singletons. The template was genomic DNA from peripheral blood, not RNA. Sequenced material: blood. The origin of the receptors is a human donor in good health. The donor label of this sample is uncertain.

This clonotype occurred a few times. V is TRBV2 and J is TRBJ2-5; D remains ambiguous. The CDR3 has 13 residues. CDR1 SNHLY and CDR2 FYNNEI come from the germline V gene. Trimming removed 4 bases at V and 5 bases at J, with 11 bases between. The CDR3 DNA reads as TGTGCCAGCAGTGTCGACCCTCGCGAGACCCAGTACTTC. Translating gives CASSVDPRETQYF.

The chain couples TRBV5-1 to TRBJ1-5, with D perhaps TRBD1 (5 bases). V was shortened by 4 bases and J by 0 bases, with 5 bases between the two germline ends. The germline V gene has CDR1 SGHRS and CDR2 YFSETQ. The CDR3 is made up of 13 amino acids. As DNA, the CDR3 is TGCGCCAGCAGCCAGGGTAGCAATCAGCCCCAGCATTTT. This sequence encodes CASSQGSNQPQHF.

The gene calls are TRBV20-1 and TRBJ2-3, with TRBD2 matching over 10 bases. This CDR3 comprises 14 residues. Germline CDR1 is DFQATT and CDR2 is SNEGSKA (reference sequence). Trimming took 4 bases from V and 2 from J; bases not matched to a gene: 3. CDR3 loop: CSAKRGGDTDTQYF. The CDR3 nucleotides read TGCAGTGCTAAGCGGGGGGGTGACACAGATACGCAGTATTTT.

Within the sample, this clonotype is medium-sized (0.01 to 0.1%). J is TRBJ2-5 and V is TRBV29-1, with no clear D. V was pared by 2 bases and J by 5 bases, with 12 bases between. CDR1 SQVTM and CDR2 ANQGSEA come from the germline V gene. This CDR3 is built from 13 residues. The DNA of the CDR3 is TGCAGCGTTGAATCAGTCCCGGGTGAGACCCAGTACTTC. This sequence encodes CSVESVPGETQYF.

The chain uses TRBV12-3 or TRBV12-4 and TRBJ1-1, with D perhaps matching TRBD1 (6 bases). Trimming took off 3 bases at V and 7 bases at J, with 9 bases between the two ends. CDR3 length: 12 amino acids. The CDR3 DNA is TGTGCCAGCAGTTTCGGAGGGGGTGAAGCTTTCTTT. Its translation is CASSFGGGEAFF.

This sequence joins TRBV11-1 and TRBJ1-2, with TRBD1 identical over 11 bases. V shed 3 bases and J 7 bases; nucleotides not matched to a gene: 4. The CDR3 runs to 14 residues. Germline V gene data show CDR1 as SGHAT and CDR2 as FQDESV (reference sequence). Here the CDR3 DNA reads TGTGCCAGCAGCTTCGGACAGGGGGCTTTTGGCTACACCTTC. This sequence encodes CASSFGQGAFGYTF. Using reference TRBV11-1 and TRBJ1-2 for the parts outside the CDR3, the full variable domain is EAEVAQSPRYKITEKSQAVAFWCDPISGHATLYWYRQILGQGPELLVQFQDESVVDDSQLPKDRFSAERLKGVDSTLKIQPAELGDSAMYLCASSFGQGAFGYTFGSGTRLTVV.

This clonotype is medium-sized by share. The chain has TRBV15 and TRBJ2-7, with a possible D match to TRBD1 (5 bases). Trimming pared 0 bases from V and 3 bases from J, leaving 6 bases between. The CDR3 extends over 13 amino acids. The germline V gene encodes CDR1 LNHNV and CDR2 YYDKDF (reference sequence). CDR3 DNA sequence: TGTGCCACCAGCAGAGATAGGGGCTACGAGCAGTACTTC. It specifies CATSRDRGYEQYF.

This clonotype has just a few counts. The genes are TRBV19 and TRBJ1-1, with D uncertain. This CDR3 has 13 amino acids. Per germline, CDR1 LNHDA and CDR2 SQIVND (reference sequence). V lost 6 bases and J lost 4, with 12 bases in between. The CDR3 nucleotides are TGTGCCAGTAGCTCGTTCCGCGGCACTGAAGCTTTCTTT. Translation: CASSSFRGTEAFF.

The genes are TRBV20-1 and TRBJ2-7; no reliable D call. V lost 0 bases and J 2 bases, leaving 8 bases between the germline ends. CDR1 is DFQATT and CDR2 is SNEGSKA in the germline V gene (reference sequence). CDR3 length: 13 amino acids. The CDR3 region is CSARDPATYEQYF. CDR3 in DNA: TGCAGTGCTAGAGACCCTGCTACCTACGAGCAGTACTTC.

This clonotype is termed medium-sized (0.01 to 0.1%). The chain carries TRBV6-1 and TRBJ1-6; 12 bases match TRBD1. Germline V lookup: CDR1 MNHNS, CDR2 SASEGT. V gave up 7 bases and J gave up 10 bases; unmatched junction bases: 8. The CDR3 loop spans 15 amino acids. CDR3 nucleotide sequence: TGTGCCAGCACCGGGGGACAGGGGGCTTGGTCACCCCTCCACTTT. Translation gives CASTGGQGAWSPLHF.

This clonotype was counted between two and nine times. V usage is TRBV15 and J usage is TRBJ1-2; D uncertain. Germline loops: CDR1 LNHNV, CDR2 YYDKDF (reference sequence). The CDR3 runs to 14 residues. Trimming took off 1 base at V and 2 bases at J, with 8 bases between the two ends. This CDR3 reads CATSRANTNYGYTF. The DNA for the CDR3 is TGTGCCACCAGCAGAGCGAATACCAACTATGGCTACACCTTC.

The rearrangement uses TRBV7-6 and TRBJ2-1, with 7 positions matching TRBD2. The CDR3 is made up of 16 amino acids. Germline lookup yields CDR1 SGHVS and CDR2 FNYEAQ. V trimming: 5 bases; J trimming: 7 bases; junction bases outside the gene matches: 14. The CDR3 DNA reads TGTGCCAGCAGCCCGGGAGGTGGCTTGGGTGGGAATGAGCAGTTCTTC. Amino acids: CASSPGGGLGGNEQFF.

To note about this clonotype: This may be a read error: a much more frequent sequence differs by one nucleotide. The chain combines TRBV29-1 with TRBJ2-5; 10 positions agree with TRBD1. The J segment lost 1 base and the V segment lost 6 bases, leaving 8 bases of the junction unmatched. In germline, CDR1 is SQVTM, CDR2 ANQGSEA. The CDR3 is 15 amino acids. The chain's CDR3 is CSVSPDRGIQETQYF. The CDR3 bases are TGCAGCGTGTCCCCGGACAGGGGGATCCAAGAGACCCAGTACTTC.

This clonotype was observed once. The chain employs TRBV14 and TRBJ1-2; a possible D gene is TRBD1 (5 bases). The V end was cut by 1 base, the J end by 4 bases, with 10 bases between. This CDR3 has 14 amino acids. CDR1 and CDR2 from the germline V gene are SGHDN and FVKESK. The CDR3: CASSQGTGAYGYTF. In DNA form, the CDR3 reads TGTGCCAGCAGCCAAGGAACAGGAGCCTATGGCTACACCTTC.

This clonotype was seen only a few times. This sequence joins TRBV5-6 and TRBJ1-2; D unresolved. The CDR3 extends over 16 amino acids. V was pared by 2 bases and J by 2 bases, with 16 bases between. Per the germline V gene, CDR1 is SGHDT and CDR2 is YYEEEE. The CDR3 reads CASSLGSLPLNYGYTF. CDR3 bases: TGTGCCAGCAGCTTAGGGTCACTGCCCTTAAACTATGGCTACACCTTC.

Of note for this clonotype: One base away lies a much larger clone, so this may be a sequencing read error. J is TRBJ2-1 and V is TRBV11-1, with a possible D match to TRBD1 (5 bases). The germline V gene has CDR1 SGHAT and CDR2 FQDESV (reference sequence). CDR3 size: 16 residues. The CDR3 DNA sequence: TGTGCCAGCAGCTTACTCGTGGGTGGGGCTTACAATAAGCAGTTCTTC. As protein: CASSLLVGGAYNKQFF.

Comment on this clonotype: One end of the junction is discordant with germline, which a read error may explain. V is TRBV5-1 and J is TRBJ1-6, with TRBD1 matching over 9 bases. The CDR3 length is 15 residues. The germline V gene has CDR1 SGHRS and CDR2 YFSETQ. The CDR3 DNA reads TGTGCCAGCACCATCCGGGACAGGGCTAATTCACCCCTCCACTTT. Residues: CASTIRDRANSPLHF. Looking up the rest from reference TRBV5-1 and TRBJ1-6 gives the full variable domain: KAGVTQTPRYLIKTRGQQVTLSCSPISGHRSVSWYQQTPGQGLQFLFEYFSETQRNKGNFPGRFSGRQFSNSRSEMNVSTLELGDSALYLCASTIRDRANSPLHFGNGTRLTVT.

The CDR3 DNA is TGCAGTGCTTTCCTAGCGGGGGGGCTGTCCATAGTTGAGCAGTTCTTC. Residues: CSAFLAGGLSIVEQFF. The rearrangement uses TRBV20-1 and TRBJ2-1; TRBD2 matches at 12 bases. This CDR3 contains 16 residues. CDR1 is DFQATT, CDR2 SNEGSKA, per germline (reference sequence). With V trimmed by 5 bases and J by 9 bases, 14 bases remained unmatched.

The CDR3 is CASSFRQGVGDNSPLHF. CDR3 nucleotides: TGTGCCAGCAGTTTCCGACAGGGGGTCGGGGATAATTCACCCCTCCACTTT. This chain joins TRBV27 and TRBJ1-6, with 9 bases fitting TRBD1. CDR3 size: 17 residues. J was trimmed by 5 bases and V by 3 bases; bases with no gene match: 8. Germline V gene data show CDR1 as MNHEY and CDR2 as SMNVEV (reference sequence).

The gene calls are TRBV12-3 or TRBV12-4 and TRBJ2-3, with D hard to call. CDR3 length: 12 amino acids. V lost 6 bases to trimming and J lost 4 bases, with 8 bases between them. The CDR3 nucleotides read TGTGCCAGCAGCCAAGGGCCAGATACGCAGTATTTT. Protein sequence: CASSQGPDTQYF.

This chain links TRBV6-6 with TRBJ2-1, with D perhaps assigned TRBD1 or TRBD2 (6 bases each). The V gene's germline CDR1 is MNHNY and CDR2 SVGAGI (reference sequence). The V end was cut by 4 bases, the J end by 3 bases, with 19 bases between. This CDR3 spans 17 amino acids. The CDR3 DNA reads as TGTGCCAGCAGTTTGGTGCAGAGGGGGGTGGACTACAATGAGCAGTTCTTC. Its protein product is CASSLVQRGVDYNEQFF.

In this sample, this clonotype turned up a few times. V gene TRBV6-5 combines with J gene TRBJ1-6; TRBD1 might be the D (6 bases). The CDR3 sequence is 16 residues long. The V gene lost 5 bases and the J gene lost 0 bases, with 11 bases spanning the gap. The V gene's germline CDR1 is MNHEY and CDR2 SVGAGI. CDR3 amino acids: CASSNRDFSYNSPLHF. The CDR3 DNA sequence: TGTGCCAGCAGTAACAGGGATTTCTCCTATAATTCACCCCTCCACTTT.

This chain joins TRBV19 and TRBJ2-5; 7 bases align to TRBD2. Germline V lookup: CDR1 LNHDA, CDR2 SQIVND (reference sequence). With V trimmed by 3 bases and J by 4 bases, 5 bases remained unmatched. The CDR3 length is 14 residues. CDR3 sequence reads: CASSMGTTGETQYF. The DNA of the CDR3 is TGTGCCAGTAGTATGGGGACTACCGGAGAGACCCAGTACTTC.

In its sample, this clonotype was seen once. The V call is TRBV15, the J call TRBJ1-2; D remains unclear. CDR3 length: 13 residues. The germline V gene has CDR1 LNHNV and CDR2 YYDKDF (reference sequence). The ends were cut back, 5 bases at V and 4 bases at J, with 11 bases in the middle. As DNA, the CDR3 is TGTGCCACCAGCCCGGGAGGGCGCTATGGCTACACCTTC. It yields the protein CATSPGGRYGYTF.

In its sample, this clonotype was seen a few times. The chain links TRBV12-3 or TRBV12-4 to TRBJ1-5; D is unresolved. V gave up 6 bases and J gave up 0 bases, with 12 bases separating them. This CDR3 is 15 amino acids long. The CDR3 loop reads CASSMDRYSNQPQHF. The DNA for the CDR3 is TGTGCCAGCAGCATGGACCGTTATAGCAATCAGCCCCAGCATTTT.

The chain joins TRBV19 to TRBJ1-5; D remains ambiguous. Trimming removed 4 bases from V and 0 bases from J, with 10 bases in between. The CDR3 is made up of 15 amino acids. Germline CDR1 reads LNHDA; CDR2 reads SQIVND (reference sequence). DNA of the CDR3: TGTGCCAGTAGTACGACGGATTATAGCAATCAGCCCCAGCATTTT. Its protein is CASSTTDYSNQPQHF.

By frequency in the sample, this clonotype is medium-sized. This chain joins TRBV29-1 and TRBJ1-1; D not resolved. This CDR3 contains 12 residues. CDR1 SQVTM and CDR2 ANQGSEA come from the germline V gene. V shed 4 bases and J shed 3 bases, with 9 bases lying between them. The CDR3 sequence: CSVVPSDTEAFF. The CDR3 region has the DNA TGCAGCGTTGTCCCCTCGGACACTGAAGCTTTCTTT.

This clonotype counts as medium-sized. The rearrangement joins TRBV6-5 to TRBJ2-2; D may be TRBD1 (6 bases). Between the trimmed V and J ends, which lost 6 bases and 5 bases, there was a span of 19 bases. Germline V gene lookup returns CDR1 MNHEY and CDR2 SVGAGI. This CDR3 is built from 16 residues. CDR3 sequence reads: CASSRGRIRGTGELFF. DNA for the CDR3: TGTGCCAGCAGCAGGGGCCGAATCAGGGGTACCGGGGAGCTGTTTTTT.

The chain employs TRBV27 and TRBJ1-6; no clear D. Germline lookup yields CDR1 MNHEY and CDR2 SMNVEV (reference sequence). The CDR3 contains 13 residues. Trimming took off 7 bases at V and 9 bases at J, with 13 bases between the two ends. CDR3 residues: CASTLGRASPLHF. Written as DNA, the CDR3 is TGTGCCAGCACCCTCGGTCGGGCTTCACCCCTCCACTTT.

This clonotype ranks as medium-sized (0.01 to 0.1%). This CDR3 reads CATSRDGLGETQYF. DNA of the CDR3: TGTGCCACCAGCAGAGATGGGCTAGGAGAGACCCAGTACTTC. The chain recombines TRBV15 with TRBJ2-5; D unclear. The ends were cut back, 0 bases at V and 4 bases at J, with 9 bases in the middle. The germline gives CDR1 LNHNV, CDR2 YYDKDF (reference sequence). This CDR3 contains 14 residues.

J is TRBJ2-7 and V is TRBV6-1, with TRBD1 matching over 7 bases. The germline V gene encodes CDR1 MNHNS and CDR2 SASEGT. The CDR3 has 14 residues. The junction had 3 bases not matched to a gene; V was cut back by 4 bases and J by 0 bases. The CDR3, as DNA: TGTGCCAGCAGTGTAGACAGGGCCTCCTACGAGCAGTACTTC. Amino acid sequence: CASSVDRASYEQYF.

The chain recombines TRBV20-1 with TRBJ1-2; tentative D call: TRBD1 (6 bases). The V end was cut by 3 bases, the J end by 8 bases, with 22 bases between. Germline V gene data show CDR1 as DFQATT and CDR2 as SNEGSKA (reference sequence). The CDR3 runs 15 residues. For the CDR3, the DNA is TGCAGTGCTAGGACGGGGGCCGTCGGGGGGCAAGGCTACACCTTC. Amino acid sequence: CSARTGAVGGQGYTF.